The present TCR beta chain was sequenced within a study of T cell repertoires in cytomegalovirus infection. Study in general: Public TCR beta signatures indicated both CMV infection and matching HLA type.

Study-level points and caveats: In two of eight donors, the top clonotype was HLA-C-restricted CMV-specific.

TCRdb passed the reads through MiXCR, listing each CDR3 protein once. The table lists 560,000 or so distinct CDR3 sequences, more than 15% of them singletons. This clonotype was seen ten or more times. Its antigen remains unknown. V lost 5 bases, J lost 4 bases, and 5 bases stayed unmatched. The germline V gene encodes CDR1 SSHAT and CDR2 FNYEAQ (reference sequence). The CDR3 contains 15 residues. The chain has TRBV7-7 and TRBJ2-1; TRBD2 aligns across 10 bases. This clonotype was sampled from a human donor in good health (CMV status not recorded). Some clones in this sample may be carry-over from other donors' samples. Input material: CD8+ T cells from PBMCs. CDR3 nucleotides: TGTGCCAGCAGCCGAAGCGGGGGGGGTTACAATGAGCAGTTCTTC. It yields the protein CASSRSGGGYNEQFF.